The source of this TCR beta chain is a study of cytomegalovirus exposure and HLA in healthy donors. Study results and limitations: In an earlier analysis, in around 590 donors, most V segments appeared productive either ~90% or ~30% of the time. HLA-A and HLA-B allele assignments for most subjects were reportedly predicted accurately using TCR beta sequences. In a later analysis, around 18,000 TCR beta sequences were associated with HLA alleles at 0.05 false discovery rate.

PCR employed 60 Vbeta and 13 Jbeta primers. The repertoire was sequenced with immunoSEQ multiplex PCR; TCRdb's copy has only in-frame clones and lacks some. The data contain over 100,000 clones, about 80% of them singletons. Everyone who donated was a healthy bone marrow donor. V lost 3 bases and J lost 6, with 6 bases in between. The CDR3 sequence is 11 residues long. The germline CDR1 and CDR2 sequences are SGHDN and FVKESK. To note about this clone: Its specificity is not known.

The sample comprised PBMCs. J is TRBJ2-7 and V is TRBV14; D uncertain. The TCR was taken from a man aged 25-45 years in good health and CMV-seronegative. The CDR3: CASSHSSEQYF. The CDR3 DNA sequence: TGTGCCAGCAGCCATAGCAGCGAGCAGTACTTC.